Shown below are 15 T cell receptor beta chains from a single sample sequenced in a study of T cell responses to AZD1222 COVID-19 vaccine. Profiled with immunoSEQ multiplex PCR; TCRdb holds only in-frame clones, not every one. The sample holds 80,000 to 90,000 clones, roughly nine tenths seen once. Sequences were derived from peripheral blood, sampled on day 0 of AZD1222 vaccination. The receptors come from an adult in good health.

This rearrangement joins TRBV7-2 to TRBJ1-5; tentatively, D is TRBD1 (5 bases). Deletions cut 5 bases from V and 3 bases from J, with 14 bases between. The CDR3 totals 15 residues. Germline V gene sequence: CDR1 SGHTA, CDR2 FQGNSA. The CDR3 sequence: CASSEQGPNNQPQHF. As DNA, the CDR3 is TGTGCCAGCAGCGAGCAGGGTCCCAACAATCAGCCCCAGCATTTT.

The chain is built from TRBV19 and TRBJ1-4; 8 nucleotides line up with TRBD1. Germline assignment: CDR1 LNHDA and CDR2 SQIVND (reference sequence). Trimming at V came to 4 bases and at J to 0 bases, leaving 4 bases not matched to a gene. The CDR3 spans 16 residues. As DNA, the CDR3 is TGTGCCAGTAGTAGTGACAGGGGTGCAACTAATGAAAAACTGTTTTTT. This sequence encodes CASSSDRGATNEKLFF.

V and J are TRBV7-8 and TRBJ2-2; unclear D gene. The ends were cut back, 2 bases at V and 7 bases at J, with 5 bases in the middle. There are 12 residues in the CDR3. Germline values: CDR1 SGHVS, CDR2 FQNEAQ. Here the CDR3 reads CASSLSGGELFF. Written as DNA, the CDR3 is TGTGCCAGCAGCTTAAGTGGCGGGGAGCTGTTTTTT.

V is TRBV4-1 and J is TRBJ1-4; a weak D match, TRBD1 (5 bases). Germline V gene data show CDR1 as MGHRA and CDR2 as YSYEKL. V dropped 0 bases and J dropped 13 bases, with 15 bases sitting between them. There are 14 residues in the CDR3. In nucleotides, the CDR3 is TGCGCCAGCAGCCAAGATCTATGGGGGGGTGGACTGTTTTTT. As protein: CASSQDLWGGGLFF.

This rearrangement joins TRBV19 to TRBJ2-2, with D maybe TRBD2 (5 bases). V was clipped by 4 bases and J by 4 bases, with 13 bases between them. CDR1 is LNHDA, CDR2 SQIVND, per germline (reference sequence). The CDR3 is made up of 15 amino acids. The CDR3 DNA reads TGTGCCAGTAGTAGAGAAGGACTGGGCACCGGGGAGCTGTTTTTT. Amino acid sequence: CASSREGLGTGELFF.

The V call is TRBV5-4, the J call TRBJ1-1, with D possibly matching TRBD1 (5 bases). Trimming removed 2 bases from V and 3 bases from J, with 14 bases in between. Germline V gene data show CDR1 as SGHNT and CDR2 as YYREEE (reference sequence). The CDR3 extends over 15 amino acids. CDR3 protein: CASSLPLGGDTEAFF. CDR3 in DNA: TGTGCCAGCAGCTTACCTCTGGGGGGAGACACTGAAGCTTTCTTT.

The chain's CDR3 is CATLREDRGFSGELFF. Written as DNA, the CDR3 is TGTGCCACACTGAGGGAGGACAGGGGGTTCTCCGGGGAGCTGTTTTTT. This rearrangement joins TRBV2 to TRBJ2-2, with 10 bases matching TRBD1. This CDR3 contains 16 residues. The J segment lost 6 bases and the V segment lost 10 bases, leaving 14 bases of the junction unmatched. Germline CDR1 is SNHLY and CDR2 is FYNNEI.

This clone was counted a few times. The CDR3 reads CASRDRVQETQYF. DNA of the CDR3: TGTGCCAGCAGGGACAGGGTTCAAGAGACCCAGTACTTC. The J gene is TRBJ2-5, the V gene TRBV6-5; TRBD1 matches at 8 bases. The length of the CDR3 is 13 residues. The germline CDR1 and CDR2 sequences are MNHEY and SVGAGI. After removal of 6 bases from V and 2 bases from J, the junction contained 2 bases not matched to a gene.

The V and J genes are TRBV30 and TRBJ1-1; D is uncertain. In germline, CDR1 is GTSNPN, CDR2 SVGIG (reference sequence). V was clipped by 0 bases and J by 0 bases, with 17 bases between them. CDR3 length: 17 residues. The CDR3 here is CAWSVTRDGIMNTEAFF. The CDR3 DNA reads TGTGCCTGGAGTGTAACAAGGGATGGGATAATGAACACTGAAGCTTTCTTT.

The gene calls are TRBV2 and TRBJ1-1; 9 nucleotides match TRBD1. The V segment lost 11 bases and the J segment 5 bases; nucleotides outside the gene matches: 6. The germline V gene encodes CDR1 SNHLY and CDR2 FYNNEI. CDR3 length: 12 amino acids. The CDR3 loop reads CAGSTGGTEAFF. In DNA, the CDR3 is TGTGCCGGATCGACAGGGGGAACTGAAGCTTTCTTT.

The chain joins TRBV7-9 to TRBJ2-5; TRBD2 is a possible D gene (6 bases). V shed 2 bases and J shed 0 bases, with 13 bases lying between them. This CDR3 contains 16 residues. Germline V lookup: CDR1 SEHNR, CDR2 FQNEAQ (reference sequence). The CDR3 loop reads CASSLRGRGYQETQYF. The CDR3 DNA sequence: TGTGCCAGCAGCTTACGAGGCCGGGGGTACCAAGAGACCCAGTACTTC.

The chain has TRBV6-2 or TRBV6-3 and TRBJ2-7; TRBD1 is a possible D gene (6 bases). The CDR3 is 14 amino acids. The germline CDR1 and CDR2 sequences are MNHEY and SVGEGT. The ends were cut back, 6 bases at V and 2 bases at J, with 14 bases in the middle. The CDR3 sequence is CASSHTRGPYEQYF. The CDR3 coding sequence is TGTGCCAGCAGCCACACCAGGGGACCCTACGAGCAGTACTTC.

This sequence joins TRBV9 and TRBJ1-1; 8 bases align to TRBD1. This CDR3 has 15 amino acids. Germline trimming cut 4 bases from V and 4 bases from J; bases unmatched to any gene: 9. The germline V gene encodes CDR1 SGDLS and CDR2 YYNGEE. The CDR3 region is CASSPTGAIGTEAFF. The CDR3 bases are TGTGCCAGCAGCCCGACAGGGGCGATCGGCACTGAAGCTTTCTTT.

The rearrangement joins TRBV6-1 to TRBJ2-4, with a weak D call TRBD1 (5 bases). The CDR3 runs 15 residues. The germline V gene has CDR1 MNHNS and CDR2 SASEGT. Trimming removed 3 bases from V and 0 bases from J, with 9 bases in between. In DNA, the CDR3 is TGTGCCAGCAGTGACACAGGTGCAGCCAAAAACATTCAGTACTTC. Its protein is CASSDTGAAKNIQYF.

This chain joins TRBV2 and TRBJ1-6; 10 bases line up with TRBD1. The J segment lost 6 bases and the V segment lost 3 bases, leaving 5 bases of the junction unmatched. Germline V gene sequence: CDR1 SNHLY, CDR2 FYNNEI. The CDR3 loop spans 16 amino acids. The CDR3 DNA is TGTGCCAGCAGTGATTTAAGACAGGGGGCTAATTCACCCCTCCACTTT. This encodes CASSDLRQGANSPLHF.